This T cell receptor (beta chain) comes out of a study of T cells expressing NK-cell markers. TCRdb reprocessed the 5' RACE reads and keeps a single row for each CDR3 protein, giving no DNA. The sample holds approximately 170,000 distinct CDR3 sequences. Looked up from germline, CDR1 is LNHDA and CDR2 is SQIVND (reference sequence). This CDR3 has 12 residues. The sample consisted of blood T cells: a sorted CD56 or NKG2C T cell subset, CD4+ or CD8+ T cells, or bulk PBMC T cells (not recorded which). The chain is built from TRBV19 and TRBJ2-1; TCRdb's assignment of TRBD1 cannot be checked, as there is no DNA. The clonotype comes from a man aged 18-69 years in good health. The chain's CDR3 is CASSWGSNEQFF.